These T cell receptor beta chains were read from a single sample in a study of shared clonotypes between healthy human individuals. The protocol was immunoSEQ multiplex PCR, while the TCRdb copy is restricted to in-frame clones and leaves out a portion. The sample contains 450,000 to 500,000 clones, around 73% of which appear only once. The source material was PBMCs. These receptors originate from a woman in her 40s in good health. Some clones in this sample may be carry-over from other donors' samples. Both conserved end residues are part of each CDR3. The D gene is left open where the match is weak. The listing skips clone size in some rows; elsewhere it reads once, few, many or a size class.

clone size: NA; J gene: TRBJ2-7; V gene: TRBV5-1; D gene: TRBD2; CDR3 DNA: TGCGCCAGCAGCTTCCTAGCGGGGGATCCCTACGAGCAGTACTTC; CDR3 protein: CASSFLAGDPYEQYF
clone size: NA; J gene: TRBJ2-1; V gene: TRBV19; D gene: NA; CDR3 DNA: TGTGCCAGTACCCTGGGGGGCGGGAGAGGGAGCAATGAGCAGTTCTTC; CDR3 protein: CASTLGGGRGSNEQFF
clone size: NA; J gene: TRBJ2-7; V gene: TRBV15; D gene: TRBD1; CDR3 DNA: TGTGCCACCAGCAGAGATAGCTTGGGACAGGGGGCCTACGAGCAGTACTTC; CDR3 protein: CATSRDSLGQGAYEQYF
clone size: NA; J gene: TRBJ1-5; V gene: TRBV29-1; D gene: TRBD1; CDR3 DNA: TGCAGCGTTGGACAGGGAGATCAGCCCCAGCATTTT; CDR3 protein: CSVGQGDQPQHF
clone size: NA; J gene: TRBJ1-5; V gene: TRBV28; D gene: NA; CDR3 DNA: TGTGCCAGCAGCGGCGTAGGGTATAGCAATCAGCCCCAGCATTTT; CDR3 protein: CASSGVGYSNQPQHF
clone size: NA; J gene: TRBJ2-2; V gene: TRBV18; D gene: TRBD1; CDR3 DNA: TGTGCCAGCTCACGGGACAGCGCTAGGGGGACCGGGGAGCTGTTTTTT; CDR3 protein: CASSRDSARGTGELFF
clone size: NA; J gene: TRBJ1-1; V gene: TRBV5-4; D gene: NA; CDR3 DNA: TGTGCCAGCAGCCCCGGGGGCAGGGGAGACGCCGGGACTGAAGCTTTCTTT; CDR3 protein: CASSPGGRGDAGTEAFF
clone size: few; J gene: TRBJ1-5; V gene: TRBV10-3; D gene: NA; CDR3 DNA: TGTGCCATCAGTGAGTCAGGGGTAAGCAATCAGCCCCAGCATTTT; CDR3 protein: CAISESGVSNQPQHF
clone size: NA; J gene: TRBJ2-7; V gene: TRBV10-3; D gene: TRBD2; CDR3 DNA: TGTGCCATTCGGCCGGCTAGCGGGACATACGAGCAGTACTTC; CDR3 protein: CAIRPASGTYEQYF
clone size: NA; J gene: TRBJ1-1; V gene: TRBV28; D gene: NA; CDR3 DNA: TGTGCCAGCACCTCTCAGGGGATGAACACTGAAGCTTTCTTT; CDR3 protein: CASTSQGMNTEAFF
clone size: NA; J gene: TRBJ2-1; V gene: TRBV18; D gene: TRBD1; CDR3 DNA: TGTGCCAACCCCCTCGGAACAGGGGATAACAATGAGCAGTTCTTC; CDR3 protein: CANPLGTGDNNEQFF
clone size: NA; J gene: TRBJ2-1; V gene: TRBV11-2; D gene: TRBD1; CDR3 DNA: TGTGCCAGCAGCGCGGACAGGGGACAACACAATGAGCAGTTCTTC; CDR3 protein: CASSADRGQHNEQFF
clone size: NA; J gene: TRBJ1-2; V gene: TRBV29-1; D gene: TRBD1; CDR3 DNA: TGCAGCGTTGTTCATGTCGGGACAGGGTACTATGGCTACACCTTC; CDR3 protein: CSVVHVGTGYYGYTF
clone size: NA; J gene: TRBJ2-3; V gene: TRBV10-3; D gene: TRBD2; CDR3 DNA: TGTGCCATCGGGAGGGGACTAGCGGGAGGCCCAGATACGCAGTATTTT; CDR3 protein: CAIGRGLAGGPDTQYF
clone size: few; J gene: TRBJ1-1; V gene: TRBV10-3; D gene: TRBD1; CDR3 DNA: TGTGCCATCAACCCCTACGGACAGGGATCGAACACTGAAGCTTTCTTT; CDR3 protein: CAINPYGQGSNTEAFF
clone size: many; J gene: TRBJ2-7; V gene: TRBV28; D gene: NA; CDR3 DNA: TGTGCCAGCAGAACCGGGACCACTTCCTACGAGCAGTACTTC; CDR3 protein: CASRTGTTSYEQYF
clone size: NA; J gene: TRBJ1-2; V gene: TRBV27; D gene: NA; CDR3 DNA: TGTGCCAGCAGGGGTTCGGGGCAGGGTAGAAGCTACACCTTC; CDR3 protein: CASRGSGQGRSYTF
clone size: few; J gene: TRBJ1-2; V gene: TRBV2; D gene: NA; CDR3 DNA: TGTGCCAGCAGGATGACAGTTCAGGGTGGCTACACCTTC; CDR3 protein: CASRMTVQGGYTF
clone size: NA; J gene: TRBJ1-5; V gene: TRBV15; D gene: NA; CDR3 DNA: TGTGCCACCAGCAGAGATCGAGGGGGGCAGCCCCAGCATTTT; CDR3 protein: CATSRDRGGQPQHF
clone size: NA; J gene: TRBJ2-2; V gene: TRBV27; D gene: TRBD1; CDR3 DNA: TGTGCCAGCAGGAGAGAGGGGAACAGGGGGGCGGGCGGGGAGCTGTTTTTT; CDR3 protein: CASRREGNRGAGGELFF
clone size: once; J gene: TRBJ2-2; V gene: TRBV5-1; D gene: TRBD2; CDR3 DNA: TGCGCCAGCAGCTTGACGGGACTAGCCCCAAACACCGGGGAGCTGTTTTTT; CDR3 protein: CASSLTGLAPNTGELFF
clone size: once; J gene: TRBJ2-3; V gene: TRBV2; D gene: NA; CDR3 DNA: TGTGCCAACCAAGGCACAGATACGCAGTATTTT; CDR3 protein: CANQGTDTQYF
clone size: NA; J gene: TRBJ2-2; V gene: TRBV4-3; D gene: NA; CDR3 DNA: TGCGCCAGCAGCCCCGGACTGCTTGCGAACACCGGGGAGCTGTTTTTT; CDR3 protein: CASSPGLLANTGELFF
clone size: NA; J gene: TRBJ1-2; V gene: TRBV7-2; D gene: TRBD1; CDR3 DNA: TGTGCCAGCAGCTTTGGGACAGGCCAAGGCTATGGCTACACCTTC; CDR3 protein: CASSFGTGQGYGYTF
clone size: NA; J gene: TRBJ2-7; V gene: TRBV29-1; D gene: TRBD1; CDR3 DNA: TGCAGCGGAGGACAGGTCCCCCACGAGCAGTACTTC; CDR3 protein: CSGGQVPHEQYF
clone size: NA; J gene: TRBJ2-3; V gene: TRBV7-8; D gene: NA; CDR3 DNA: TGTGCCAGCAGCCACAGGCGGCTTTATAGCACAGATACGCAGTATTTT; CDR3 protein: CASSHRRLYSTDTQYF
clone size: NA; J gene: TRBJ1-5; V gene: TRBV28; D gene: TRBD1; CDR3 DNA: TGTGCCAGCAGTTCAGGGGGCCAGCCCCAGCATTTT; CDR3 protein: CASSSGGQPQHF
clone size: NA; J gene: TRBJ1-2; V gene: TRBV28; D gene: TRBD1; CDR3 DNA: TGTGCCAGCAGTCTAAATTCAAGACAGGGCAACTATGGCTACACCTTC; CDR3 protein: CASSLNSRQGNYGYTF
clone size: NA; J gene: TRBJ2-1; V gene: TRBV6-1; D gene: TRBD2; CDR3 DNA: TGTGCCAGCAAGGTTGCGGGAGGGCCCCAGGGGCAGTTCTTC; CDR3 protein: CASKVAGGPQGQFF
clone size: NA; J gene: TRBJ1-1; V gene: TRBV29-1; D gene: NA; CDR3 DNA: TGCAGCGTTGAAGGCCAGATGAACACTGAAGCTTTCTTT; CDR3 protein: CSVEGQMNTEAFF
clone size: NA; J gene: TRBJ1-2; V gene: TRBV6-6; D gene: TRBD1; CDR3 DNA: TGTGCCAGCAGACCGGGACAGGGGGCGCCTGGCTACACCTTC; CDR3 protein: CASRPGQGAPGYTF
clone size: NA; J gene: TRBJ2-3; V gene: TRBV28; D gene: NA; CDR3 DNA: TGTGCCAGCAGTTTACCGGCTAATCCAGATACGCAGTATTTT; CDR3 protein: CASSLPANPDTQYF
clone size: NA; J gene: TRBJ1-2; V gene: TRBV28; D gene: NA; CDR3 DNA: TGTGCCAGCAGTTCCTCAGACAGGTTGGGCTATGGCTACACCTTC; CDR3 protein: CASSSSDRLGYGYTF
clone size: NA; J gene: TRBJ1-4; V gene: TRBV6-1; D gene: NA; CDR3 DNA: TGTGCCAGCAGTGAATTTAGGGTTAATGAAAAACTGTTTTTT; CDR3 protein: CASSEFRVNEKLFF
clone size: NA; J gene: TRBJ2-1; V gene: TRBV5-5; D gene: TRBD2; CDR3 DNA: TGTGCCAGCAGCCCCTTGGTAGCGGGGGGCCCGGGTGAGCAGTTCTTC; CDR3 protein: CASSPLVAGGPGEQFF
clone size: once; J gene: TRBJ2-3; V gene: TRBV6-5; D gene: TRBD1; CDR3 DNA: TGTGCCAGCAGCGCGCAGGGGGCCGGTTTAAATACGCAGTATTTT; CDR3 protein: CASSAQGAGLNTQYF
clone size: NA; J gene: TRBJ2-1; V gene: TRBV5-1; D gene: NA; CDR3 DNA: TGCGCCAGCAGCTTTGGTCGGGGGTACAATGAGCAGTTCTTC; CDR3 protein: CASSFGRGYNEQFF
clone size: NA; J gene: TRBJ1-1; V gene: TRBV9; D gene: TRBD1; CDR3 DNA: TGTGCCAGCAGCGTAGCGGGACAGGGGGCCGGGCACACTGAAGCTTTCTTT; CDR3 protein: CASSVAGQGAGHTEAFF
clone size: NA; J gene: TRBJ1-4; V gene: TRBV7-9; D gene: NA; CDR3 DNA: TGTGCCAGCAGCCCTTCCAGGGCTACTGAAAAACTGTTTTTT; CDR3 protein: CASSPSRATEKLFF
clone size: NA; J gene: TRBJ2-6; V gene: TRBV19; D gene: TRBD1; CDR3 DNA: TGTGCCAGTAGCTTGGACAGGGGGACGTATGGTGGGGCCAACGTCCTGACTTTC; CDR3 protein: CASSLDRGTYGGANVLTF
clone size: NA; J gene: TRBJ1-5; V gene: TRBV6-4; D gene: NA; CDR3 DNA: TGTGCCAGCAGTGACCCAGAAGGCGGCTTCTATCAGCCCCAGCATTTT; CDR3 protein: CASSDPEGGFYQPQHF
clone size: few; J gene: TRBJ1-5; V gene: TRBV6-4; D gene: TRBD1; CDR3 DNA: TGTGCCAGCAGCCCTGGACAGGCTCAGCCCCAGCATTTT; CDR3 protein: CASSPGQAQPQHF
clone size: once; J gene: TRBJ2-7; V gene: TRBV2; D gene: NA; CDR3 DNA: TGTGCCAGCAGTGAAGCGGGCCTCAGGATGGTATACGAGCAGTACTTC; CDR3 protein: CASSEAGLRMVYEQYF
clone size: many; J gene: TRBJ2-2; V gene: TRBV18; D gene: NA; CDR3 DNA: TGTGCCAGCTCACCACACGCAGGGTTGACCGGGGAGCTGTTTTTT; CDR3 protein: CASSPHAGLTGELFF